This TCR beta chain was obtained from a study of cytomegalovirus exposure and HLA in healthy donors. Notes on the study in general: Productive rates of about 90% or about 30% were seen for most TCR beta V segments in an earlier analysis.

Trimming took off 3 bases at V and 7 bases at J, with 22 bases between the two ends. CDR1 and CDR2 from the germline V gene are SEHNR and FQNEAQ (reference sequence). This CDR3 contains 16 residues. The sample holds one count of this clone. Its antigen is as yet unknown. With 60 Vbeta and 13 Jbeta primers, the PCR was carried out. Assay: immunoSEQ multiplex PCR; the TCRdb copy retains only in-frame clones and omits some. The data contain 130,000 to 150,000 clones, around 80% of them seen just once; the ten biggest clones take up around 3.2%. The chain has TRBV7-9 and TRBJ2-7; D is possibly TRBD1 (5 bases). The specimen sequenced was PBMCs. This TCR came from a female donor in good health and CMV-seronegative. CDR3 amino acids: CASSLGRDSFLGEQYF. CDR3 sequence (DNA): TGTGCCAGCAGCTTGGGGCGAGACAGCTTCCTGGGGGAGCAGTACTTC.